A selection of T cell receptor beta chains follows, all from one sample in a study of T cells in Graves' hyperthyroidism and ophthalmopathy. TCRdb redid the calling of the multiplex PCR reads with MiXCR, one entry per CDR3 protein. Of 750,000 to 950,000 distinct CDR3 sequences in the sample, roughly 40% are singletons; the top ten hold about 8.9%. Sequenced sample: blood. These receptors all stem from a man younger than 35 with Graves' hyperthyroidism. Each CDR3 is given with its conserved first and last residue. The D gene is left open where the match is weak. Some rows have no size entry. The others give once, few or many, or a class for an expanded clone.

CDR3 protein	CDR3 DNA	V gene	J gene	D gene	clone size
CASSLDRMGGANVLTF	TGTGCCAGCAGCTTAGACAGAATGGGTGGGGCCAACGTCCTGACTTTC	TRBV7-8	TRBJ2-6	NA	NA
CASSSDRGFNTEAFF	TGTGCCAGCAGCTCGGACAGGGGATTCAACACTGAAGCTTTCTTT	TRBV7-6	TRBJ1-1	TRBD1	many
CSARGKATRRGEQYF	TGCAGTGCTAGAGGGAAAGCTACTAGGAGGGGCGAGCAGTACTTC	TRBV20-1	TRBJ2-7	NA	few
CSASSQDVGGYGYTF	TGCAGCGCCAGCAGCCAAGATGTGGGAGGCTATGGCTACACCTTC	TRBV29-1	TRBJ1-2	NA	NA
CASGPTMNTEAFF	TGTGCTAGTGGTCCAACGATGAACACTGAAGCTTTCTTT	TRBV12-5	TRBJ1-1	NA	few
CASSEQGRRLQETQYF	TGTGCCAGCAGCGAACAGGGAAGGCGGCTGCAAGAGACCCAGTACTTC	TRBV7-6	TRBJ2-5	NA	many
CASSPPETGTAYEQYF	TGTGCCAGCAGCCCCCCGGAAACAGGGACCGCCTACGAGCAGTACTTC	TRBV7-2	TRBJ2-7	NA	NA
CASSHVSGAEQYF	TGCGCCAGCAGCCACGTCAGTGGAGCCGAGCAGTACTTC	TRBV4-1	TRBJ2-7	NA	few
CSVLSGEYEQYF	TGCAGCGTTCTCTCGGGGGAGTACGAGCAGTACTTC	TRBV29-1	TRBJ2-7	NA	few
CASRTTNSPLHF	TGTGCCAGCAGGACAACTAATTCACCCCTCCACTTT	TRBV6-1	TRBJ1-6	NA	NA
CAWSAMFGGTQYF	TGTGCCTGGAGTGCGATGTTCGGAGGGACCCAGTACTTC	TRBV30	TRBJ2-5	NA	NA
CASSQDSGGFEKLFF	TGTGCCAGCAGCCAAGACTCGGGGGGGTTCGAAAAACTGTTTTTT	TRBV9	TRBJ1-4	NA	few
CASSPGLNEKLFF	TGTGCCAGCAGTCCTGGACTGAATGAAAAACTGTTTTTT	TRBV12-3/TRBV12-4	TRBJ1-4	NA	NA
CSARDREGEGYTF	TGCAGTGCTAGAGATCGGGAGGGGGAGGGCTACACCTTC	TRBV20-1	TRBJ1-2	NA	few
CASSPVPGQANEKLFF	TGTGCCAGCAGCCCTGTACCGGGACAAGCTAATGAAAAACTGTTTTTT	TRBV7-6	TRBJ1-4	NA	NA
CASSWDGEETQYF	TGTGCCAGCAGTTGGGACGGAGAAGAGACCCAGTACTTC	TRBV6-6	TRBJ2-5	NA	many
CASSVGGGGNSPLHF	TGTGCCAGCAGCGTAGGCGGGGGGGGAAATTCACCCCTCCACTTT	TRBV9	TRBJ1-6	NA	many
CASSTPGPSSYEQYF	TGTGCCAGCAGTACACCGGGACCAAGCTCCTACGAGCAGTACTTC	TRBV7-4	TRBJ2-7	NA	NA
CASSGTASWSEAFF	TGTGCCAGCAGTGGGACGGCATCGTGGTCTGAAGCTTTCTTT	TRBV12-3/TRBV12-4	TRBJ1-1	NA	NA
CSAAVGFYYEQYF	TGCAGCGCAGCGGTGGGATTCTACTACGAGCAGTACTTC	TRBV29-1	TRBJ2-7	NA	many
CASAPGQGVVQGNSPLHF	TGTGCCAGTGCACCGGGACAGGGTGTTGTCCAGGGAAATTCACCCCTCCACTTT	TRBV5-3	TRBJ1-6	TRBD1	NA
CASNGENTGRGTQYF	TGCGCCAGCAACGGGGAGAACACCGGGAGAGGGACCCAGTACTTC	TRBV5-1	TRBJ2-5	NA	NA
CASSLGRQPEAFF	TGTGCCAGCAGCCTAGGCCGACAGCCTGAAGCTTTCTTT	TRBV5-4	TRBJ1-1	NA	NA
CASSPTGDAGANVLTF	TGCGCCAGCAGCCCAACAGGGGATGCTGGGGCCAACGTCCTGACTTTC	TRBV4-1	TRBJ2-6	TRBD1	NA
CASSIGRASNQPQHF	TGTGCCAGTAGTATCGGAAGGGCCAGCAATCAGCCCCAGCATTTT	TRBV19	TRBJ1-5	NA	many
CATSVASGSAQNTGELFF	TGTGCCACCAGTGTAGCGAGCGGGAGTGCCCAGAACACCGGGGAGCTGTTTTTT	TRBV24-1	TRBJ2-2	TRBD2	many
CAISESALETQYF	TGTGCCATCAGTGAGTCAGCCCTGGAGACCCAGTACTTC	TRBV10-3	TRBJ2-5	NA	many
CSASTLEGYYGYTF	TGCAGTGCTAGCACTCTCGAGGGGTACTATGGCTACACCTTC	TRBV20-1	TRBJ1-2	NA	many
CASSSGSTSEQYF	TGTGCCAGTAGTAGCGGGAGTACCTCCGAGCAGTACTTC	TRBV19	TRBJ2-7	TRBD2	few
CASSYSTPLYEQYF	TGTGCCAGCAGTTACTCGACCCCCCTCTACGAGCAGTACTTC	TRBV10-3	TRBJ2-7	NA	few
CATFRTEEAFF	TGTGCCACGTTCAGAACCGAGGAAGCTTTCTTT	TRBV2	TRBJ1-1	NA	many
CASSLGDRKIQPQHF	TGTGCCAGCAGCTTAGGGGACAGGAAGATACAGCCCCAGCATTTT	TRBV7-9	TRBJ1-5	TRBD1	many
CAISGTRVSGNTIYF	TGTGCCATCTCGGGGACACGGGTATCTGGAAACACCATATATTTT	TRBV10-3	TRBJ1-3	NA	NA
CSVEGHPSNTGELFF	TGCAGCGTTGAGGGACACCCCTCGAACACCGGGGAGCTGTTTTTT	TRBV29-1	TRBJ2-2	NA	many
CSARDSGRYGGALTQYF	TGCAGTGCTAGAGATTCGGGTCGCTATGGGGGGGCTTTGACGCAGTATTTT	TRBV20-1	TRBJ2-3	NA	NA
CASSSRVSYTEAFF	TGTGCCAGCAGCTCCAGGGTGTCGTACACTGAAGCTTTCTTT	TRBV7-1	TRBJ1-1	NA	NA
CASSLLARSSYEQYF	TGTGCCAGCAGTCTACTAGCGAGGAGCTCCTACGAGCAGTACTTC	TRBV6-2/TRBV6-3	TRBJ2-7	TRBD2	NA
CASSGTSSYEQYF	TGTGCCAGCAGCGGGACTTCCTCCTACGAGCAGTACTTC	TRBV11-2	TRBJ2-7	NA	many
CASSWRLQETQYF	TGTGCCAGCAGTTGGCGTCTCCAAGAGACCCAGTACTTC	TRBV6-5	TRBJ2-5	NA	few
CASRRGQGLNSEAFF	TGTGCCAGCAGGCGCGGACAGGGGTTAAACTCTGAAGCTTTCTTT	TRBV12-3/TRBV12-4	TRBJ1-1	TRBD1	few
CAISLGTGVYEQYF	TGTGCCATCAGTTTAGGGACAGGAGTTTACGAGCAGTACTTC	TRBV10-3	TRBJ2-7	TRBD1	NA
CSAAGLAGDGQYF	TGCAGTGCCGCGGGACTAGCGGGAGATGGGCAGTACTTC	TRBV20-1	TRBJ2-7	TRBD2	NA
CATSERDNEQYF	TGTGCCACCAGTGAAAGGGACAATGAGCAGTACTTC	TRBV24-1	TRBJ2-7	NA	NA
CASSLGAGDPEQYF	TGTGCCAGCAGCTTAGGAGCGGGAGATCCCGAGCAGTACTTC	TRBV13	TRBJ2-7	TRBD2	few
CSASAEWRENSYEQYF	TGCAGTGCTAGTGCGGAATGGCGGGAAAACTCCTACGAGCAGTACTTC	TRBV20-1	TRBJ2-7	NA	NA
CSVPDRAGQETQHF	TGCAGCGTACCAGACAGGGCAGGCCAAGAGACCCAGCATTTT	TRBV29-1	TRBJ1-5	TRBD1	NA
CASSTGMGQPQHF	TGTGCCAGCAGTACAGGGATGGGACAGCCCCAGCATTTT	TRBV2	TRBJ1-5	NA	NA